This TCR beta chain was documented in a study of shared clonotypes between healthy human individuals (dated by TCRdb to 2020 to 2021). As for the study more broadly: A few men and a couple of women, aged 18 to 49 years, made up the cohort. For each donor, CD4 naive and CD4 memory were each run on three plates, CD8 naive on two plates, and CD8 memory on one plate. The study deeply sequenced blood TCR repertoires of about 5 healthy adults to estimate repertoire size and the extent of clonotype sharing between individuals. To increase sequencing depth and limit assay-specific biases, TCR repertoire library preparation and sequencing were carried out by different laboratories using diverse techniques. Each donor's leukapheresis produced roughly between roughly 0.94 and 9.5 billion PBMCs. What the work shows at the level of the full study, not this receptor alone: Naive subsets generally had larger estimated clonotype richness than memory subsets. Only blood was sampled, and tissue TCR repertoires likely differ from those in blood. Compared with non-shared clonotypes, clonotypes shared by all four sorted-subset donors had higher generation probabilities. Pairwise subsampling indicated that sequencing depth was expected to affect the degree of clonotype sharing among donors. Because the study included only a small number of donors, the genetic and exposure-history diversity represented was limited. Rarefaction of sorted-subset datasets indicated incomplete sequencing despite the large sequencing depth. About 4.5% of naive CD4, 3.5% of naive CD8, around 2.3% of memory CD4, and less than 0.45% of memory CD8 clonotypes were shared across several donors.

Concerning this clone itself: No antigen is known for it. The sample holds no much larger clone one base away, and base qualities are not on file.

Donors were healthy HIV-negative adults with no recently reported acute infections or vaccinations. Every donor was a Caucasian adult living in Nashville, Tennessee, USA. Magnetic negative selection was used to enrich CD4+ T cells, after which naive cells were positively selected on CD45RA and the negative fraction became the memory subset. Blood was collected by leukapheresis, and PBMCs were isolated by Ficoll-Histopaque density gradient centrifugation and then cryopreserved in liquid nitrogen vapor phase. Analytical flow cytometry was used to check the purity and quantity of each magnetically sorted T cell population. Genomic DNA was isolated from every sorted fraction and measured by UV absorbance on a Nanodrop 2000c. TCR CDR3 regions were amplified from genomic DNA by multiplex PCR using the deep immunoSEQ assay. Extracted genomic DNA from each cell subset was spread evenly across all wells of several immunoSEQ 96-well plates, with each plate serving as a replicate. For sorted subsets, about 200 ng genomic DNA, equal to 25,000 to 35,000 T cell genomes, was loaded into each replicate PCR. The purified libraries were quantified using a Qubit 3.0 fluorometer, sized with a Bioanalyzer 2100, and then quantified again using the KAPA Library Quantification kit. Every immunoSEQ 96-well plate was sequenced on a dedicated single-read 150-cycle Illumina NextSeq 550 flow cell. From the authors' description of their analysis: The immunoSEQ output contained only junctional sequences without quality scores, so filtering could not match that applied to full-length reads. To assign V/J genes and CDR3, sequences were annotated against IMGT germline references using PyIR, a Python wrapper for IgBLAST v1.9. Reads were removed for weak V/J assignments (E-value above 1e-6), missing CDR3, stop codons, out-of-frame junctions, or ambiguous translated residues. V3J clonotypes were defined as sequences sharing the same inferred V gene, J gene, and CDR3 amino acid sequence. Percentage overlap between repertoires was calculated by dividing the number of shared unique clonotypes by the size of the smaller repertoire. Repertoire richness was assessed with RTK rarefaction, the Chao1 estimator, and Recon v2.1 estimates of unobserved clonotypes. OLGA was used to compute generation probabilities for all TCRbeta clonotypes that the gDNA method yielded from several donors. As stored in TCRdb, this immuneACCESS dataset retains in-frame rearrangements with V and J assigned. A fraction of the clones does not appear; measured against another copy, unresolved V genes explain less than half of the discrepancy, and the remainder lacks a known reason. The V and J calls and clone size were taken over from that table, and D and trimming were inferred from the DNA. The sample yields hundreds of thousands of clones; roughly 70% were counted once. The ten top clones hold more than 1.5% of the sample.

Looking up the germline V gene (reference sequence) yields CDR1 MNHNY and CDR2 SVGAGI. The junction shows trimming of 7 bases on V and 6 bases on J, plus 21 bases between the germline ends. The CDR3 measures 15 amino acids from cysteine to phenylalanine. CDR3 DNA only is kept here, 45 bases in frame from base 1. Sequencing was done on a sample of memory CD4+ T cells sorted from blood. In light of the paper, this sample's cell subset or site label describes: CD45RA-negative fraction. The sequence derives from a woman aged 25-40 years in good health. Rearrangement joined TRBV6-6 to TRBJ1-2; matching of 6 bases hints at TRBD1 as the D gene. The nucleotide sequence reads TGTGCCAGCAATACCCAGGGGTACCAAACCAATGGCTACACCTTC. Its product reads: CASNTQGYQTNGYTF.